Shown below are 20 T cell receptor beta chains from a single sample sequenced in a study of blood T cells in healthy people across ages. A second PCR, run for about 6 to 12 cycles, used a sample-barcoded 5' primer plus a J-beta primer mix. TCRdb processed the 5' RACE reads anew with MiXCR; each CDR3 protein has one entry. Among 720,000 or so distinct CDR3 sequences listed, 40% to 45% were seen once. Material for sequencing was blood. The source is an older man in good health.

This clonotype occurred a few times. The J gene is TRBJ1-2, the V gene TRBV24-1; D is undetermined. Germline V CDR1 and CDR2: KGHDR, SFDVKD. The CDR3 spans 11 residues. Trimming removed 9 bases from V and 4 bases from J, with 8 bases in between. The DNA for the CDR3 is TGTGCCACCGGGGATTCCTATGGCTACACCTTC. Its translation: CATGDSYGYTF.

In this sample, this clonotype turned up many times. The chain couples TRBV6-2 or TRBV6-3 to TRBJ2-1; 9 bases are a match to TRBD1. The CDR3 spans 13 residues. The junction had 2 bases not matched to a gene; V was cut back by 6 bases and J by 5 bases. CDR1 MNHEY and CDR2 SVGEGT come from the germline V gene. The CDR3 DNA follows: TGTGCCAGCAGACAGGGGGCCCACAATGAGCAGTTCTTC. Its translation is CASRQGAHNEQFF.

This clonotype was seen only a few times. This chain joins TRBV15 and TRBJ2-1; D possibly matches TRBD1 or TRBD2 (5 bases each). V gave up 3 bases and J gave up 9 bases, with 12 bases separating them. CDR3 length: 13 amino acids. The germline CDR1 and CDR2 sequences are LNHNV and YYDKDF (reference sequence). The CDR3: CATSRRRDGEQFF. In DNA form, the CDR3 reads TGTGCCACCAGCAGGCGCCGGGACGGTGAGCAGTTCTTC.

This rearrangement joins TRBV14 to TRBJ1-2; the match to TRBD1 covers 10 bases. Germline CDR1 and CDR2: SGHDN and FVKESK. This CDR3 has 14 amino acids. The J segment lost 8 bases and the V segment lost 2 bases, leaving 5 bases of the junction unmatched. The CDR3 sequence: CASSQMTGGRGYTF. Written as DNA, the CDR3 is TGTGCCAGCAGCCAAATGACAGGGGGCCGGGGCTACACCTTC.

The rearrangement uses TRBV6-2 or TRBV6-3 and TRBJ2-7; the D is unclear. Trimming removed 0 bases at V and 0 bases at J, with 9 bases between. This CDR3 region has 15 residues. The germline gives CDR1 MNHEY, CDR2 SVGEGT. The CDR3 loop reads CASSYSASASYEQYF. The DNA for the CDR3 is TGTGCCAGCAGTTACTCAGCCTCAGCCTCCTACGAGCAGTACTTC.

The chain combines TRBV20-1 with TRBJ2-3, with D perhaps assigned TRBD1 or TRBD2 (5 bases each). Germline CDR1 reads DFQATT; CDR2 reads SNEGSKA (reference sequence). This CDR3 has 10 residues. Trimming removed 6 bases from V and 6 bases from J, with 7 bases in between. CDR3 DNA sequence: TGCAGTGCGGGGGAGGATACGCAGTATTTT. Amino acids: CSAGEDTQYF.

This clonotype was seen ten or more times. This chain links TRBV7-6 with TRBJ1-6; possible D gene TRBD1, 6 bases. Germline values: CDR1 SGHVS, CDR2 FNYEAQ. Deletions cut 0 bases from V and 7 bases from J, with 13 bases between. The CDR3 consists of 16 residues. For the CDR3, the DNA is TGTGCCAGCAGCTTAGCGCGGTACAGGGAGAATTCACCCCTCCACTTT. Translated: CASSLARYRENSPLHF.

This clonotype was found a few times. This chain uses TRBV3-1 with TRBJ2-7, with D unclear. V lost 0 bases and J lost 2, with 11 bases in between. The CDR3 sequence is 15 residues long. Germline CDR1 and CDR2: LGHDT and YNNKEL (reference sequence). CDR3: CASSQDRVRAYEQYF. CDR3 bases: TGTGCCAGCAGCCAAGATCGTGTCAGAGCCTACGAGCAGTACTTC.

At least ten counts were recorded for this clonotype. The chain links TRBV5-1 to TRBJ2-7; D perhaps matches TRBD1 (7 bases). CDR1 is SGHRS and CDR2 is YFSETQ in the germline V gene. Between the trimmed V and J ends, which lost 4 bases and 2 bases, there was a span of 13 bases. This CDR3 contains 14 residues. The CDR3 protein is CASSPQGGPYEQYF. The DNA of the CDR3 is TGCGCCAGCAGCCCTCAGGGGGGCCCCTACGAGCAGTACTTC.

This clonotype was seen more than once but under ten times. The V gene is TRBV4-1, the J gene TRBJ2-7; weak D call: TRBD1 (6 bases). Germline V lookup: CDR1 MGHRA, CDR2 YSYEKL. Trimming removed 0 bases from V and 2 bases from J, with 11 bases in between. The CDR3 runs to 15 residues. CDR3 DNA: TGCGCCAGCAGCCAAGATCAGGACAGAGCCTACGAGCAGTACTTC. Protein product: CASSQDQDRAYEQYF.

The J gene is TRBJ2-7, the V gene TRBV20-1; D is perhaps TRBD2 (7 bases). The V gene's germline CDR1 is DFQATT and CDR2 SNEGSKA (reference sequence). The CDR3 consists of 13 residues. V dropped 3 bases and J dropped 2 bases, with 11 bases sitting between them. The CDR3 loop reads CSARRGGAYEQYF. In DNA, the CDR3 is TGCAGTGCTAGGAGGGGGGGTGCCTACGAGCAGTACTTC.

The rearrangement links TRBV6-1 to TRBJ2-5; 12 bases agree with TRBD1. Germline V gives CDR1 MNHNS, CDR2 SASEGT. Losses at the gene ends were 5 bases for V and 5 bases for J; bases not matched to a gene: 27. The CDR3 runs to 22 residues. The CDR3 sequence is CASSPRSRLRWDRGLQRETQYF. Written as DNA, the CDR3 is TGTGCCAGCAGTCCCAGGAGCCGCTTGCGTTGGGACAGGGGGCTTCAGCGGGAGACCCAGTACTTC.

This clonotype has more than one count but fewer than ten. This could be a read error, since a much larger clone is one nucleotide away. The gene calls are TRBV27 and TRBJ2-4; 10 nucleotides agree with TRBD2. The CDR3 covers 17 residues. J was trimmed by 13 bases and V by 6 bases; bases with no gene match: 21. From germline, CDR1 is MNHEY and CDR2 SMNVEV (reference sequence). The CDR3, as DNA: TGTGCCAGCAGCCGAAGACGAGCGGGAGGGCCCAACTCGGAGCAGTACTTC. This translates into CASSRRRAGGPNSEQYF.

This clonotype has only a few counts. The chain carries TRBV7-2 and TRBJ2-7; D gene unclear. The germline V and J ends were trimmed by 1 base and 6 bases, with 10 bases remaining between them. This CDR3 comprises 13 residues. Per the germline V gene, CDR1 is SGHTA and CDR2 is FQGNSA. The CDR3 loop reads CASSLEASVEQYF. The CDR3 nucleotides are TGTGCCAGCAGCTTAGAAGCATCCGTCGAGCAGTACTTC.

The chain employs TRBV20-1 and TRBJ2-4; TRBD1 is a possible D gene (5 bases). The end of the DNA is better explained by TRBJ2-7, so the J call may be wrong. CDR3 length: 12 amino acids. The germline V gene has CDR1 DFQATT and CDR2 SNEGSKA (reference sequence). This CDR3 is CSATGQVYEQYF. The DNA for the CDR3 is TGCAGTGCCACAGGACAAGTCTACGAGCAGTACTTC.

This clonotype has just a few counts. The chain carries TRBV6-2 or TRBV6-3 and TRBJ2-5; D is unresolved. The CDR3 loop spans 13 amino acids. The germline V gene has CDR1 MNHEY and CDR2 SVGEGT. Deletions cut 5 bases from V and 4 bases from J, with 11 bases between. CDR3 sequence reads: CASSTNLGETQYF. The DNA of the CDR3 is TGTGCCAGCAGTACGAATTTGGGAGAGACCCAGTACTTC.

This chain connects TRBV28 to TRBJ2-7; TRBD2 might be the D (5 bases). The germline V gene has CDR1 MDHEN and CDR2 SYDVKM. Trimming took off 3 bases at V and 2 bases at J, with 14 bases between the two ends. The CDR3 sequence is 15 residues long. The CDR3 coding sequence is TGTGCCAGCAGTTTTATCGGGGTTAACCCCTACGAGCAGTACTTC. Amino acid sequence: CASSFIGVNPYEQYF.

This clonotype was seen only a few times. This may arise from a read error, as a much more abundant clone is one base away. The V gene is TRBV2, the J gene TRBJ2-3; 7 bases line up with TRBD2. Unmatched junction bases numbered 3, after V lost 6 bases and J lost 3 bases. Germline CDR1 SNHLY, CDR2 FYNNEI. This CDR3 is built from 13 residues. CDR3 loop: CASSGLVTDTQYF. The CDR3 coding sequence is TGTGCCAGCAGCGGACTAGTTACAGATACGCAGTATTTT.

This clonotype occurred a few times. The chain recombines TRBV7-8 with TRBJ2-7; no firm D call. Germline CDR1 is SGHVS and CDR2 is FQNEAQ. V was shortened by 2 bases and J by 4 bases, with 9 bases between the two germline ends. This CDR3 contains 13 residues. The CDR3: CASSLREAYEQYF. Here the CDR3 DNA reads TGTGCCAGCAGCTTACGAGAAGCGTACGAGCAGTACTTC.

This sequence joins TRBV14 and TRBJ2-3; 8 bases fit TRBD2. This CDR3 contains 16 residues. Per germline, CDR1 SGHDN and CDR2 FVKESK. Germline trimming cut 5 bases from V and 2 bases from J; bases unmatched to any gene: 9. CDR3: CASSIISGGLTDTQYF. The CDR3 DNA reads as TGTGCCAGCAGCATTATCAGCGGGGGCCTCACAGATACGCAGTATTTT.